Included here is one T cell receptor (beta chain) sequence, with context. Its antigen is still unknown. A much larger clone sits a single nucleotide away, making a read error possible. These data originate in a study of CD8 T cells in ankylosing spondylitis. Study conclusions and caveats: Clones tied to disease were said to be significantly enriched in matched ankylosing spondylitis synovial fluid. What appeared characteristic of ankylosing spondylitis blood was a TCR beta motif of fewer than ten highly homologous variants.

The CDR3 runs 15 residues. V gave up 2 bases and J gave up 3 bases; unmatched junction bases: 3. CDR1 and CDR2 from the germline V gene are SGHRS and YFSETQ. Researchers built TCR beta libraries using quantitative 5'-RACE with molecular barcodes. Using its own MiXCR run on the 5' RACE reads, TCRdb lists one record per CDR3 protein. The repertoire includes 250,000 to 350,000 distinct CDR3 sequences, 7% to 9% of them detected once, and roughly 15% sits in the top ten. The genes are TRBV5-1 and TRBJ2-1; TRBD2 matches at 9 bases. The sequenced material came from blood, either unsorted or a sorted T cell fraction (not recorded which). This receptor was obtained from a male donor with ankylosing spondylitis. This chain's CDR3 is CASSFQRGDYNEQFF. CDR3 in DNA: TGCGCCAGCAGCTTCCAGCGGGGGGACTACAATGAGCAGTTCTTC.